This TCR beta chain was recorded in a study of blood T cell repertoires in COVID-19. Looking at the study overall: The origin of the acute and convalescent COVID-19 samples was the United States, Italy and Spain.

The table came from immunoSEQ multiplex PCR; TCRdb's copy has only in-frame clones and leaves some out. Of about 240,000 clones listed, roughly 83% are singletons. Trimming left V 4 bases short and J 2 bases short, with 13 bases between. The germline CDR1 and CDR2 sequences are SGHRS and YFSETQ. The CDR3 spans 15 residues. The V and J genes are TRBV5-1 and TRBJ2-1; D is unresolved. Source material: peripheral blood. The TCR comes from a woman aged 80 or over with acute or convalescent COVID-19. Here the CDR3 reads CASSPPLVTYNEQFF. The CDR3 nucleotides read TGCGCCAGCAGCCCCCCCCTAGTAACCTACAATGAGCAGTTCTTC.